This TCR beta chain came from a study of T cell clones after liver transplantation. CDR1 and CDR2 (germline): SQVTM, ANQGSEA. CDR3 length equals 12 residues. The V and J ends lost 7 bases and 1 base respectively, with 10 bases between them. Data came from immunoSEQ multiplex PCR; TCRdb stores just in-frame clones and leaves some out. This table holds approximately 71,000 clones, 80% to 95% found once. The chain couples TRBV29-1 to TRBJ1-2, with a weak D call TRBD1 (5 bases). The clonotype comes from a human patient who received a liver transplant. Some T cells here may be from the graft donor. Sequences were derived from CD4+ T cells from blood, sampled approximately 27 months after liver transplant. The CDR3, as DNA: TGCAGCGCCGAGCAGGGTAACTATGGCTACACCTTC. As protein: CSAEQGNYGYTF. The full variable domain, in which reference TRBV29-1 and TRBJ1-2 provide the parts outside the CDR3, is SAVISQKPSRDICQRGTSLTIQCQVDSQVTMMFWYRQQPGQSLTLIATANQGSEATYESGFVIDKFPISRPNLTFSTLTVSNMSPEDSSIYLCSAEQGNYGYTFGSGTRLTVV.